Listed below are T cell receptor beta chains from one sample, sequenced in a study of identifying expanded T cells in peripheral blood. Assay: immunoSEQ multiplex PCR; the TCRdb copy retains only in-frame clones and omits some. This sample has just over 90,000 clones, with about nine tenths found just once. The sample taken for sequencing was blood. The receptors derive from a person aged 18 to 75 in good health. Each CDR3 is given with its conserved first and last residue. A D gene is named only where the DNA matches it firmly. Not every row has a clone size; where given, it reads once, few, many or a size class.

J | D | V | size | CDR3 | DNA
TRBJ1-2 | - | TRBV28 | - | CASSLYREGDGYTF | TGTGCCAGCAGTTTATACAGGGAGGGCGATGGCTACACCTTC
TRBJ2-5 | TRBD1 | TRBV5-1 | - | CASTLGSLPTGRETQYF | TGCGCCAGCACCCTGGGGTCGCTCCCGACAGGGAGAGAGACCCAGTACTTC
TRBJ2-6 | - | TRBV6-4 | many | CASSDSRGGANVLTF | TGTGCCAGCAGTGACTCGCGTGGAGGGGCCAACGTCCTGACTTTC
TRBJ1-1 | - | TRBV4-2 | - | CASSQSSGRTEAFF | TGTGCCAGCAGCCAGAGTTCAGGGAGAACTGAAGCTTTCTTT
TRBJ1-2 | TRBD1 | TRBV5-1 | - | CASSLGQGDYGYTF | TGCGCCAGCAGCCTTGGACAGGGCGACTATGGCTACACCTTC
TRBJ2-7 | - | TRBV6-5 | - | CASSYVVRPYEQYF | TGTGCCAGCAGTTACGTGGTGCGGCCATACGAGCAGTACTTC
TRBJ2-1 | TRBD2 | TRBV4-2 | - | CASSPQAGGSSEQFF | TGTGCCAGCAGCCCCCAAGCGGGAGGGTCTAGTGAGCAGTTCTTC
TRBJ1-1 | - | TRBV9 | - | CASSASGLGNTEAFF | TGTGCCAGCAGCGCCAGTGGTCTCGGGAACACTGAAGCTTTCTTT
TRBJ2-5 | - | TRBV4-1 | - | CASSQDRSETPQETQYF | TGCGCCAGCAGCCAAGATCGGTCGGAAACCCCCCAAGAGACCCAGTACTTC
TRBJ1-1 | - | TRBV7-9 | once | CAGGEGTEAFF | TGTGCCGGCGGGGAGGGAACTGAAGCTTTCTTT
TRBJ1-5 | TRBD1 | TRBV30 | few | CAWSGQGDQPQHF | TGTGCCTGGAGTGGACAGGGGGACCAGCCCCAGCATTTT
TRBJ2-2 | TRBD2 | TRBV4-1 | few | CASSQEIGAGGTGELFF | TGCGCCAGCAGCCAAGAAATCGGAGCGGGAGGTACCGGGGAGCTGTTTTTT
TRBJ2-7 | - | TRBV10-2 | - | CASSESQGPGEQYF | TGCGCCAGCAGTGAGTCTCAGGGGCCCGGCGAGCAGTACTTC
TRBJ1-1 | - | TRBV9 | - | CASTPHPTSEAFF | TGTGCCAGCACCCCACACCCCACCAGTGAAGCTTTCTTT
TRBJ1-2 | - | TRBV30 | - | CAWAPGEGYGYTF | TGTGCCTGGGCCCCGGGCGAAGGGTATGGCTACACCTTC
TRBJ2-1 | TRBD2 | TRBV7-1 | - | CASSSSGPSKLGLAGGNSYNEQFF | TGTGCCAGCAGCTCAAGCGGGCCAAGTAAATTGGGACTAGCGGGAGGAAACTCCTACAATGAGCAGTTCTTC
TRBJ2-5 | - | TRBV4-3 | - | CASSQGGKGHQETQYF | TGCGCCAGCAGCCAAGGGGGCAAGGGTCACCAAGAGACCCAGTACTTC
TRBJ2-3 | - | TRBV4-2 | few | CASSQDGVTSTDTQYF | TGTGCCAGCAGCCAAGATGGGGTAACTAGCACAGATACGCAGTATTTT
TRBJ1-2 | TRBD1 | TRBV5-1 | few | CASSPNPRGQGGFGYTF | TGCGCCAGCAGCCCTAACCCACGAGGACAGGGGGGCTTTGGCTACACCTTC
TRBJ2-7 | TRBD1 | TRBV10-1 | - | CASSEGTGGNEQYF | TGCGCCAGCAGTGAAGGGACAGGGGGCAACGAGCAGTACTTC
TRBJ2-1 | TRBD2 | TRBV4-2 | - | CASSEQSGGVSFF | TGTGCCAGCAGCGAACAGAGCGGGGGGGTCTCGTTCTTC
TRBJ2-7 | TRBD1 | TRBV7-8 | - | CASSTWGQGNYEQYF | TGTGCCAGCAGCACCTGGGGACAGGGGAACTACGAGCAGTACTTC
TRBJ2-7 | - | TRBV28 | - | CASSSDYEQYF | TGTGCCAGCAGTTCCGACTACGAGCAGTACTTC